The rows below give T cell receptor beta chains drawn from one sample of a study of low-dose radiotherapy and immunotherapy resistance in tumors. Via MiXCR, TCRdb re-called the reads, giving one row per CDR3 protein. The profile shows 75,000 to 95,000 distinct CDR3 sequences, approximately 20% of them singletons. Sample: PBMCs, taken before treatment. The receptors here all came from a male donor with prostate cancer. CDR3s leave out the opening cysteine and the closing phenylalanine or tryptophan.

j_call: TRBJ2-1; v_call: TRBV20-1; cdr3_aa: SPGWSSYNEQF
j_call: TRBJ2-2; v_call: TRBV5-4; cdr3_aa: ASSPGLVSTGELF
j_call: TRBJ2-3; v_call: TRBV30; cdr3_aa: AWSVRPGLRADTQY
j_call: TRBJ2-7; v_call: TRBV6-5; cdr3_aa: ASSYRGQTYEQY
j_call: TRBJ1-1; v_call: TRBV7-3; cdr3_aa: ASTERLYSPEAF
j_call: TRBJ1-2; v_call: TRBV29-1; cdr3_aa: SVDLVSRGANYGYT
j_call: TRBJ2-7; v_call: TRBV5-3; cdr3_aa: ASSLARDRGLNEQY
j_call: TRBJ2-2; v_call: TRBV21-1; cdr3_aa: ASRPTSLDSAGELF
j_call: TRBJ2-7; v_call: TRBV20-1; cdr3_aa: SARDLRRRQDSYEQY
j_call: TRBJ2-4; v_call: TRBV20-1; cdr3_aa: SAGTDAKNIQY
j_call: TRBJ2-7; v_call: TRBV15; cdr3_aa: ATRQGLSSYEQY
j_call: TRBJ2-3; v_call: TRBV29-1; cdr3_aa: SVEGTQEDTDTQY
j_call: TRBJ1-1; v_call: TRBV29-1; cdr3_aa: SVEGDRGAMNTEAF
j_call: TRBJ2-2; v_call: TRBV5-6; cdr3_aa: ASSFSLGGLTGELF
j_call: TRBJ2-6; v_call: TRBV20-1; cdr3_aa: SASVGAAVGANVLT
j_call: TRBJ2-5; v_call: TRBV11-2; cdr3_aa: ASRKSGGQETQY
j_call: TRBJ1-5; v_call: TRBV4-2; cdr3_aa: ASSLYKDSNQPQH
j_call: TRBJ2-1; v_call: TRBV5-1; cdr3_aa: ASRFGDEQF
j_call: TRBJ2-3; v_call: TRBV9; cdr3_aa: ASSVGGGAPDTQY
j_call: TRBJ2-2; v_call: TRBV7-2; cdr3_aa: ASSTTSGGPGELF
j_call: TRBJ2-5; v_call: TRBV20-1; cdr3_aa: SAGTSGGAWETQY
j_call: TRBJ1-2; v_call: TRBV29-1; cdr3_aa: SVEGTQGNYGYT
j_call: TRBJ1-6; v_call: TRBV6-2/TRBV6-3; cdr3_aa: ASNPGQLSATLH
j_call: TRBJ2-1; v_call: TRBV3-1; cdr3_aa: ASSQEMNYNEQF
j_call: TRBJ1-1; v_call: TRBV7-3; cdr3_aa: ASSLTGSLNTEAF
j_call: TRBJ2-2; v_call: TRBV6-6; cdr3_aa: ASSDVGDRRTGELF
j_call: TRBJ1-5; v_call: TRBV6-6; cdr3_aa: ASTRTANQPQH
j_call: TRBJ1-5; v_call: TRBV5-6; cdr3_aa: ASSYWGEPSREGQPQH
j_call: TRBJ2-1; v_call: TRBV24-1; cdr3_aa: ATSELDGSSYNEQF
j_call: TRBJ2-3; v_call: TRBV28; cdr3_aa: ASSQLAGASDTQY
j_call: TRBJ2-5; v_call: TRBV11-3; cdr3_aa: ASSHRRGAGGRAETQY
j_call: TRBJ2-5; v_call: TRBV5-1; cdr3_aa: ASSLYRSYQETQY